One sample yielded the 8 T cell receptor beta chains listed below, sequenced in a study of OX40 agonist ivuxolimab in advanced cancers. Here immunoSEQ multiplex PCR was the method, and the copy in TCRdb shows in-frame clones only, minus some. The data show about 97,000 clones, roughly nine tenths seen once. The sequencing used CD4+ or CD8+ T cells sorted from blood, collected in a trial of the OX40 agonist ivuxolimab. All receptors come from an adult with an advanced solid tumor such as melanoma, head and neck, liver or kidney cancer.

The chain uses TRBV27 and TRBJ2-4, with TRBD1 matching over 8 bases. Germline V gene data show CDR1 as MNHEY and CDR2 as SMNVEV (reference sequence). The length of the CDR3 is 16 residues. The ends lost 4 bases at V and 6 bases at J; junction bases unmatched: 11. CDR3 protein: CASSSAEAGTGNIQYF. The CDR3 nucleotides are TGTGCCAGCAGTTCGGCGGAGGCAGGGACAGGAAACATTCAGTACTTC.

The CDR3 DNA reads as TGTGCCAGTATGGAGGGGACAGCGAGACGAAGGATCAATCAGCCCCAGCATTTT. Amino acid sequence: CASMEGTARRRINQPQHF. This sequence joins TRBV19 and TRBJ1-5; 7 bases fit TRBD1. CDR1 and CDR2 from the germline V gene are LNHDA and SQIVND (reference sequence). With 7 bases clipped from V and 3 bases from J, the junction kept 18 bases outside the gene matches. CDR3 length equals 18 residues.

J is TRBJ1-2 and V is TRBV30; D may be TRBD1 (5 bases). This CDR3 is built from 14 residues. With 6 bases removed from V and 1 base from J, the gap between germline ends came to 15 bases. CDR1 and CDR2 from the germline V gene are GTSNPN and SVGIG (reference sequence). CDR3 sequence (DNA): TGTGCCTGTGTTCGGGGGAAACTTAACTATGGCTACACCTTC. Protein sequence: CACVRGKLNYGYTF.

The chain combines TRBV6-4 with TRBJ1-1; 8 bases line up with TRBD1. The V segment lost 6 bases and the J segment 0 bases; nucleotides outside the gene matches: 9. CDR1 is MRHNA, CDR2 SNTAGT, per germline. The CDR3 has 16 amino acids. The CDR3 region has the DNA TGTGCCAGCAGCCCCGACAGGGGAGGGATGAACACTGAAGCTTTCTTT. The encoded protein is CASSPDRGGMNTEAFF.

Note on this clone: The conserved final phenylalanine or tryptophan is absent from the CDR3, which likely points to a read error. This chain connects TRBV14 to TRBJ1-2, with D tentatively TRBD1 (5 bases). Trimming cost V 2 bases and J 7 bases, with 14 bases left between them. Germline loops: CDR1 SGHDN, CDR2 FVKESK. The CDR3 runs 14 residues. The CDR3 loop reads CASSQLRGIGGYTS. CDR3 DNA sequence: TGTGCCAGCAGCCAATTGAGGGGTATAGGTGGCTACACCTCC.

The chain recombines TRBV19 with TRBJ2-7; weak D call: TRBD1 (6 bases). Germline V gene data show CDR1 as LNHDA and CDR2 as SQIVND (reference sequence). The CDR3 sequence is 14 residues long. The V gene lost 5 bases and the J gene lost 3 bases, with 14 bases spanning the gap. The CDR3 region has the DNA TGTGCCAGTAGTGCCAGGACAGTAATCTACGAGCAGTACTTC. Translated, it gives CASSARTVIYEQYF. Full variable domain (rest looked up from reference TRBV19 and TRBJ2-7): DGGITQSPKYLFRKEGQNVTLSCEQNLNHDAMYWYRQDPGQGLRLIYYSQIVNDFQKGDIAEGYSVSREKKESFPLTVTSAQKNPTAFYLCASSARTVIYEQYFGPGTRLTVT.

The CDR3 spells CASSLGRSVSEAFF. CDR3 DNA: TGCGCCAGCAGCTTGGGAAGATCGGTCTCTGAAGCTTTCTTT. V and J are TRBV5-1 and TRBJ1-1; no reliable D call. In germline, CDR1 is SGHRS, CDR2 YFSETQ. Trimming pared 0 bases from V and 6 bases from J, leaving 12 bases between. This CDR3 has 14 residues.

This clone was recorded once. The V gene is TRBV11-3, the J gene TRBJ1-1; the D is unclear. Germline loops: CDR1 SGHNT, CDR2 YENEEA. This CDR3 has 14 residues. Trimming shortened V by 5 bases and J by 4 bases, and 14 bases separated the two germline ends. CDR3 nucleotide sequence: TGTGCCAGCAGCCCCCAGGCGGGTCGCACTGAAGCTTTCTTT. Its protein is CASSPQAGRTEAFF.